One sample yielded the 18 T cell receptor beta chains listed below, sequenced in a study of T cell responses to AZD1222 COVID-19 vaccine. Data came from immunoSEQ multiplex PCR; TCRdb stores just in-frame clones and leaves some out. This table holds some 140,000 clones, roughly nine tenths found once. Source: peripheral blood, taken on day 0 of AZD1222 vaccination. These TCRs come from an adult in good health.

The CDR3 nucleotides read TGTGCCAGCAGTGCTACAGGGGGCGCAGGCGGCTACACCTTC. It translates to CASSATGGAGGYTF. The chain combines TRBV2 with TRBJ1-2; 9 bases align to TRBD1. Trimming cost V 4 bases and J 8 bases; bases outside gene matches: 8. Per germline, CDR1 SNHLY and CDR2 FYNNEI. CDR3 length: 14 amino acids.

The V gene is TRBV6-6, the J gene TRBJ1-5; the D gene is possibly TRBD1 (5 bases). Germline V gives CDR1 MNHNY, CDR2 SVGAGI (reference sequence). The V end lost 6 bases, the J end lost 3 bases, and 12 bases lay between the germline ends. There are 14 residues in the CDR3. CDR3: CASRPRQTNQPQHF. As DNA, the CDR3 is TGTGCCAGCAGACCCCGACAGACCAATCAGCCCCAGCATTTT.

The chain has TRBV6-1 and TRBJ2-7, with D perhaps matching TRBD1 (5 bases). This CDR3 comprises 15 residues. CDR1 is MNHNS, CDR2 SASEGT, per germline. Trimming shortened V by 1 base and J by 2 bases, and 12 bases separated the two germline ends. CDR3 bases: TGTGCCAGCAGTGAAGACAGGCCCCCCCCCTACGAGCAGTACTTC. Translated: CASSEDRPPPYEQYF.

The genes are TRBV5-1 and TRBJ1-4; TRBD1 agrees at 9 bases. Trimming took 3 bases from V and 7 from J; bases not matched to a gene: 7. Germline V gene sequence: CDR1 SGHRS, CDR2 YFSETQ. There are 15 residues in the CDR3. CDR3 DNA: TGCGCCAGCAGCTCGACGGGACAGGGCGGTGAAAAACTGTTTTTT. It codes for CASSSTGQGGEKLFF.

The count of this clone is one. The CDR3 loop reads CASSVPGQNNYGYTF. The CDR3 coding sequence is TGCGCCAGCAGCGTCCCGGGACAGAATAACTATGGCTACACCTTC. V gene TRBV5-1 combines with J gene TRBJ1-2; 7 nucleotides agree with TRBD1. Looked up from germline, CDR1 is SGHRS and CDR2 is YFSETQ. V trimming: 4 bases; J trimming: 1 base; junction bases outside the gene matches: 7. This CDR3 has 15 amino acids.

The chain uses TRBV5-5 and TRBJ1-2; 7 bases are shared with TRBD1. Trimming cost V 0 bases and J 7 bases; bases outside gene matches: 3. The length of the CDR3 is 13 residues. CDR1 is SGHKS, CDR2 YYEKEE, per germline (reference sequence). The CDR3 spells CASSLGQGRGYTF. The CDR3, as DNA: TGTGCCAGCAGCTTGGGACAGGGCCGTGGCTACACCTTC.

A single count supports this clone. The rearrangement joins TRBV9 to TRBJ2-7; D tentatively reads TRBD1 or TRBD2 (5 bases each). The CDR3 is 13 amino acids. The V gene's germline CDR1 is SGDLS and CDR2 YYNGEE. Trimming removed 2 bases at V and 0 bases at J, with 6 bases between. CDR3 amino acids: CASSVGDSYEQYF. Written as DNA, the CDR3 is TGTGCCAGCAGCGTGGGGGACTCCTACGAGCAGTACTTC.

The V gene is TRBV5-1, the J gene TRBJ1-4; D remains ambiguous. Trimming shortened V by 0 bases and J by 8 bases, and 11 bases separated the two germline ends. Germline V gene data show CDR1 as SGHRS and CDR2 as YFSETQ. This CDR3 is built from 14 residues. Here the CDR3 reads CASSLDVGWEKLFF. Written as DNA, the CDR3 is TGCGCCAGCAGCTTGGATGTAGGCTGGGAAAAACTGTTTTTT.

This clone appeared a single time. DNA for the CDR3: TGTGCTAGTGGTTTGGCCCAGGGGAACAATCAGCCCCAGCATTTT. It is translated as CASGLAQGNNQPQHF. V usage is TRBV12-5 and J usage is TRBJ1-5; D perhaps matches TRBD1 (6 bases). The germline V gene has CDR1 LGHNT and CDR2 FRNRAP. This CDR3 is built from 15 residues. Trimming left V 1 base short and J 3 bases short, with 10 bases between.

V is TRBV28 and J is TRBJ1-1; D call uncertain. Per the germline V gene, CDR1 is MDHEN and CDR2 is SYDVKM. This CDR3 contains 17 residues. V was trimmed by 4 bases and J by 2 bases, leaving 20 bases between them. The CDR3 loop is CASSSTTRLTLNTEAFF. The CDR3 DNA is TGTGCCAGCAGTTCGACGACTCGGCTTACGCTAAACACTGAAGCTTTCTTT.

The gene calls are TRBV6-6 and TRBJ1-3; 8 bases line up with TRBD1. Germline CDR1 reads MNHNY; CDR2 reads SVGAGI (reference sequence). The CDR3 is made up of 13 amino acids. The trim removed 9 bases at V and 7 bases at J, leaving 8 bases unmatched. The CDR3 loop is CASQGAMANTIYF. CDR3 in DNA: TGTGCCAGTCAGGGGGCGATGGCTAACACCATATATTTT.

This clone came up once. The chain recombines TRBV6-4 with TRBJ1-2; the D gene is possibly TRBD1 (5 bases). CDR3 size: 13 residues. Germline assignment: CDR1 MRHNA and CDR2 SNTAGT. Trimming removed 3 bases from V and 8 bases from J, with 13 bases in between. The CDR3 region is CASSEGPSSGYTF. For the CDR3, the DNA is TGTGCCAGCAGTGAGGGACCATCCTCAGGCTACACCTTC.

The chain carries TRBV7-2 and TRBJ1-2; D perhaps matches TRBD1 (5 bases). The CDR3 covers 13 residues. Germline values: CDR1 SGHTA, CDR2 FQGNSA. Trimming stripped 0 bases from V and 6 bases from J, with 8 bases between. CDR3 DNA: TGTGCCAGCAGCTTAGCCCGACAGAATGGCTACACCTTC. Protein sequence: CASSLARQNGYTF.

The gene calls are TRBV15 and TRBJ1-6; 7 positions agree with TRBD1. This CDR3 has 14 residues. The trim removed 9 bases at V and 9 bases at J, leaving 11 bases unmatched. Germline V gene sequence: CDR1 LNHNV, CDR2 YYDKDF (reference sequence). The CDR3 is CATSSNRGFSPLHF. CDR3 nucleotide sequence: TGTGCCACTTCAAGTAACAGGGGTTTTTCACCCCTCCACTTT.

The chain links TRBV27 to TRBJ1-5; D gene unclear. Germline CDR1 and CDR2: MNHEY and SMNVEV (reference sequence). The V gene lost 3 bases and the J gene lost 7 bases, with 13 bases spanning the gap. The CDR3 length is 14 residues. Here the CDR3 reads CASSLRSGQQPQHF. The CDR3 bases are TGTGCCAGCAGTTTGAGGTCCGGCCAGCAGCCCCAGCATTTT.

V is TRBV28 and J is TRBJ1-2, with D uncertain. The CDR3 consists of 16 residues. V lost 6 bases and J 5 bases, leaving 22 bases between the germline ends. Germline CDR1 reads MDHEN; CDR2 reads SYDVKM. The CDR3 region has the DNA TGTGCCAGCAGCATGCGGGTACCCGAAGGAAAATATGGCTACACCTTC. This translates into CASSMRVPEGKYGYTF.

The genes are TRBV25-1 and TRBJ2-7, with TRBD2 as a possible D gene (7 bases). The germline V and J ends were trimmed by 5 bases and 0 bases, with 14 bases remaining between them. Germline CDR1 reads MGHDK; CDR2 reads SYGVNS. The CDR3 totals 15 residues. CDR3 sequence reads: CASSPHGGLSYEQYF. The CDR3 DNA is TGTGCCAGCAGTCCGCACGGGGGGCTCTCCTACGAGCAGTACTTC.

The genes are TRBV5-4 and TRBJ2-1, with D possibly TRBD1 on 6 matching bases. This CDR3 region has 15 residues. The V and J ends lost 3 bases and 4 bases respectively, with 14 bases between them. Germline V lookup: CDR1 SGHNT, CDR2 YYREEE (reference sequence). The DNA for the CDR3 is TGTGCCAGCAGCTCAACGGACAGACCTTACAATGAGCAGTTCTTC. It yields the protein CASSSTDRPYNEQFF.